The 19 T cell receptor beta chains below all came from one sample that was sequenced in a study of T-cell reconstitution after alpha-beta-depleted transplantation in children. Unique molecular identifiers featured in how the TCRbeta library was prepared. Using its own MiXCR run on the PCR reads, TCRdb lists one record per CDR3 protein. Of 500,000 to 650,000 distinct CDR3 sequences detected, 10% to 15% appear once; the ten largest clones hold roughly 2.3%. Sequencing used PBMCs, mostly from graft donor cells, obtained 360 days after TCRalphabeta/CD19-depleted stem cell transplant. Receptors were obtained from a male patient aged 10 to 17 who had a stem cell transplant for acute myeloid leukemia, so the T cells may come from the graft donor.

This clonotype appeared many times. The chain joins TRBV7-9 to TRBJ2-4; 9 bases agree with TRBD1. Germline V CDR1 and CDR2: SEHNR, FQNEAQ (reference sequence). CDR3 size: 11 residues. The J segment lost 15 bases and the V segment lost 3 bases, leaving 3 bases of the junction unmatched. The CDR3 coding sequence is TGTGCCAGCAGCTTCGGACAGGGGTTGTACTTC. Translation gives CASSFGQGLYF.

The rearrangement joins TRBV7-6 to TRBJ2-6, with 10 bases identical to TRBD1. This CDR3 contains 19 residues. The V gene end was trimmed by 1 base and the J gene end by 4 bases; junction bases not matched to a gene: 10. Germline values: CDR1 SGHVS, CDR2 FNYEAQ. Here the CDR3 reads CASSLGTGTGVAGANVLTF. The CDR3 DNA sequence: TGTGCCAGCAGCTTAGGGACCGGGACAGGGGTAGCCGGGGCCAACGTCCTGACTTTC.

V is TRBV12-3 or TRBV12-4 and J is TRBJ2-1; 8 bases match TRBD2. V dropped 4 bases and J dropped 2; count of bases not matched to a gene: 4. The CDR3 runs to 15 residues. CDR3 nucleotides: TGTGCCAGCAGTTCCGCGGGAGGAACCTACAATGAGCAGTTCTTC. It yields the protein CASSSAGGTYNEQFF.

This clonotype was observed a few times. The rearrangement links TRBV6-5 to TRBJ1-1; D is perhaps TRBD1 (5 bases). In germline, CDR1 is MNHEY, CDR2 SVGAGI. The CDR3 is 15 amino acids. Trimming took 0 bases from V and 5 from J, leaving 13 bases between them. The CDR3 DNA follows: TGTGCCAGCAGTTACTCGCTCACCGGGGGAACTGAAGCTTTCTTT. It yields the protein CASSYSLTGGTEAFF.

This clonotype was observed many times. The V and J genes are TRBV28 and TRBJ2-1, with 10 bases that match TRBD2. Germline-derived CDR1 and CDR2 are MDHEN and SYDVKM. CDR3 length: 16 residues. The trim removed 5 bases at V and 4 bases at J, leaving 8 bases unmatched. The CDR3 nucleotides read TGTGCCAGCAGTCCGCGACTAGCGGGCGGTTACAATGAGCAGTTCTTC. Translation: CASSPRLAGGYNEQFF. Using reference TRBV28 and TRBJ2-1 for the parts outside the CDR3, the full variable domain is DVKVTQSSRYLVKRTGEKVFLECVQDMDHENMFWYRQDPGLGLRLIYFSYDVKMKEKGDIPEGYSVSREKKERFSLILESASTNQTSMYLCASSPRLAGGYNEQFFGPGTRLTVL.

This clonotype was found many times. This chain links TRBV15 with TRBJ2-2; 8 bases map to TRBD2. V lost 1 base to trimming and J lost 6 bases; unmatched junction nucleotides: 10. The length of the CDR3 is 17 residues. CDR1 and CDR2 from the germline V gene are LNHNV and YYDKDF (reference sequence). The DNA of the CDR3 is TGTGCCACCAGCAGAGGCGGTTTAGCGGGATACGCCGGGGAGCTGTTTTTT. It encodes CATSRGGLAGYAGELFF.

The count of this clonotype is one. The J gene is TRBJ2-3, the V gene TRBV11-1, with 7 bases fitting TRBD2. The CDR3 runs to 18 residues. CDR1 is SGHAT and CDR2 is FQDESV in the germline V gene (reference sequence). V shed 0 bases and J 1 base; nucleotides not matched to a gene: 10. This CDR3 reads CASSLAPLGGSRTDTQYF. The DNA of the CDR3 is TGTGCCAGCAGCTTAGCCCCTCTGGGCGGGAGTCGCACAGATACGCAGTATTTT.

This clonotype was observed a handful of times. This chain joins TRBV4-3 and TRBJ2-3; 9 bases are a match to TRBD2. Losses at the gene ends were 0 bases for V and 4 bases for J; bases not matched to a gene: 11. This CDR3 region has 18 residues. In germline, CDR1 is LGHNA, CDR2 YSLEER. CDR3 protein: CASSQEGLSGRRADTQYF. The CDR3 DNA follows: TGCGCCAGCAGCCAAGAGGGACTTAGCGGGAGAAGGGCAGATACGCAGTATTTT.

This clonotype was observed a few times. This chain connects TRBV7-2 to TRBJ1-2, with 7 bases matching TRBD1. Trimming removed 0 bases from V and 4 bases from J; junction bases left unmatched: 5. There are 15 residues in the CDR3. CDR1 SGHTA and CDR2 FQGNSA come from the germline V gene. CDR3 sequence reads: CASSLAGQPLYGYTF. The CDR3 nucleotides read TGTGCCAGCAGCTTAGCGGGACAGCCTCTCTATGGCTACACCTTC.

This chain joins TRBV12-3 or TRBV12-4 and TRBJ2-7; TRBD2 aligns across 7 bases. CDR3 size: 16 residues. Trimming cost V 5 bases and J 5 bases; bases outside gene matches: 15. CDR3 amino acids: CASSPSKAGEGHEQYF. The CDR3 nucleotides are TGTGCCAGCAGTCCGAGCAAGGCGGGGGAGGGGCACGAGCAGTACTTC.

The sample holds a few counts of this clonotype. The rearrangement joins TRBV28 to TRBJ2-3, with 7 bases that match TRBD2. V shed 4 bases and J 2 bases; nucleotides not matched to a gene: 6. CDR1 is MDHEN, CDR2 SYDVKM, per germline. The CDR3 consists of 15 residues. The CDR3 sequence is CASSSGGVSTDTQYF. CDR3 bases: TGTGCCAGCAGTTCTGGGGGGGTTTCCACAGATACGCAGTATTTT.

This clonotype was seen repeatedly, ten times or more. The chain joins TRBV6-2 or TRBV6-3 to TRBJ2-7, with 7 bases that match TRBD2. V trimming: 0 bases; J trimming: 0 bases; junction bases outside the gene matches: 8. The CDR3 extends over 17 amino acids. Germline V CDR1 and CDR2: MNHEY, SVGEGT. Written as DNA, the CDR3 is TGTGCCAGCAGTTACTCCCCGGGGCGGGGGAGCTCCTACGAGCAGTACTTC. Translated: CASSYSPGRGSSYEQYF.

CDR3 nucleotides: TGTGCCAGCTTCCGGGACAGGCTACCATATGGCTACACCTTC. Translating it yields CASFRDRLPYGYTF. The chain employs TRBV18 and TRBJ1-2; TRBD1 matches 8 bases. V lost 7 bases to trimming and J lost 5 bases; unmatched junction nucleotides: 9. The CDR3 length is 14 residues. Germline CDR1 and CDR2: KGHSH and LQKENI.

The rearrangement links TRBV4-2 to TRBJ2-5; TRBD1 agrees at 11 bases. V lost 1 base, J lost 2 bases, and 6 bases stayed unmatched. The germline gives CDR1 LGHNA, CDR2 YNFKEQ. CDR3 length: 17 residues. In DNA form, the CDR3 reads TGTGCCAGCAGCCAAGTTAGGACAGGGGGCGCTCAAGAGACCCAGTACTTC. Its protein product is CASSQVRTGGAQETQYF.

This clonotype was counted many times. The V and J genes are TRBV25-1 and TRBJ1-5; D might be TRBD1 (5 bases). Germline V CDR1 and CDR2: MGHDK, SYGVNS. The CDR3 totals 14 residues. V dropped 9 bases and J dropped 3 bases, with 15 bases sitting between them. The CDR3 nucleotides read TGTGCCAGTTCAGGGTGGTTAATCAATCAGCCCCAGCATTTT. It encodes CASSGWLINQPQHF.

The V and J genes are TRBV29-1 and TRBJ1-3; 9 positions match TRBD1. J lost 3 bases, V lost 6 bases, and 6 bases had no gene match. This CDR3 region has 14 residues. The germline CDR1 and CDR2 sequences are SQVTM and ANQGSEA. This CDR3 reads CSVRTGEGGNTIYF. CDR3 DNA: TGCAGCGTCCGGACAGGGGAAGGTGGAAACACCATATATTTT.

The chain joins TRBV28 to TRBJ2-5; 7 bases are shared with TRBD2. CDR1 is MDHEN and CDR2 is SYDVKM in the germline V gene. The CDR3 extends over 15 amino acids. The V gene end was trimmed by 1 base and the J gene end by 5 bases; junction bases not matched to a gene: 7. CDR3 in DNA: TGTGCCAGCAGTTTATATTCGGGGGGTCTGGAGACCCAGTACTTC. Its protein is CASSLYSGGLETQYF.

CDR3 DNA sequence: TGTGCCAGCAGCCAAATCTCCTACAATGAGCAGTTCTTC. Translated, it gives CASSQISYNEQFF. This chain joins TRBV27 and TRBJ2-1; the D is unclear. CDR1 MNHEY and CDR2 SMNVEV come from the germline V gene (reference sequence). V was trimmed by 6 bases and J by 0 bases, leaving 6 bases between them. There are 13 residues in the CDR3.

V gene TRBV6-1 combines with J gene TRBJ1-5; D gene ambiguous. The length of the CDR3 is 16 residues. V was cut by 6 bases and J by 0 bases, with 15 bases left in between. Germline lookup yields CDR1 MNHNS and CDR2 SASEGT. The CDR3 DNA reads TGTGCCAGCAGACGGCTTTTACTATATAGCAATCAGCCCCAGCATTTT. Translation gives CASRRLLLYSNQPQHF.